The TCR beta chain described here comes from a study of T cell repertoires in cytomegalovirus infection. TCRdb reanalysed the reads using MiXCR and keeps one entry per CDR3 protein. This table has about 480,000 distinct CDR3 sequences, 30% to 35% appearing once. On this clonotype itself: The antigen is not known.

The J segment lost 5 bases and the V segment lost 8 bases, leaving 9 bases of the junction unmatched. The CDR3 runs 14 residues. Germline V gene lookup returns CDR1 LNHDA and CDR2 SQIVND (reference sequence). The TCR originated in a human donor in good health (CMV status not recorded). Some clones in this sample may be carry-over from other donors' samples. This sample comprised cultured PBMCs, obtained from culture after CMV antigen stimulation. V usage is TRBV19 and J usage is TRBJ2-5, with TRBD1 identical over 9 bases. CDR3 residues: CASDRDRADETQYF. The CDR3 DNA reads as TGTGCCAGTGATCGGGACAGGGCGGACGAGACCCAGTACTTC. Full variable domain (missing parts from reference TRBV19 and TRBJ2-5): DGGITQSPKYLFRKEGQNVTLSCEQNLNHDAMYWYRQDPGQGLRLIYYSQIVNDFQKGDIAEGYSVSREKKESFPLTVTSAQKNPTAFYLCASDRDRADETQYFGPGTRLLVL.